Shown below are 12 T cell receptor beta chains from a single sample sequenced in a study of cytomegalovirus exposure and HLA in healthy donors. Researchers ran the PCR with 60 Vbeta and 13 Jbeta primers. Some clones are missing from TCRdb's copy, which holds only in-frame ones; the method was immunoSEQ multiplex PCR. Recorded for this sample: roughly 100,000 clones. The sequenced sample consisted of PBMCs. The receptor source for this set is a man in his forties or fifties in good health and CMV-seronegative.

The rearrangement joins TRBV5-1 to TRBJ1-2, with D maybe TRBD1 (6 bases). The CDR3 contains 15 residues. The germline gives CDR1 SGHRS, CDR2 YFSETQ. V lost 4 bases to trimming and J lost 3 bases, with 16 bases between them. The CDR3 sequence is CASSPVGGRDYGYTF. The CDR3, as DNA: TGCGCCAGCAGCCCCGTGGGGGGGCGCGACTATGGCTACACCTTC. Drawing the rest from reference TRBV5-1 and TRBJ1-2, the complete variable domain is KAGVTQTPRYLIKTRGQQVTLSCSPISGHRSVSWYQQTPGQGLQFLFEYFSETQRNKGNFPGRFSGRQFSNSRSEMNVSTLELGDSALYLCASSPVGGRDYGYTFGSGTRLTVV.

The rearrangement joins TRBV28 to TRBJ2-1; 11 bases match TRBD2. The CDR3 sequence is 13 residues long. Germline V CDR1 and CDR2: MDHEN, SYDVKM. V shed 7 bases and J 8 bases; nucleotides not matched to a gene: 4. The CDR3: CASKLAGGDEQFF. As DNA, the CDR3 is TGTGCCAGCAAGCTAGCGGGAGGTGATGAGCAGTTCTTC. Drawing the rest from reference TRBV28 and TRBJ2-1, the complete variable domain is DVKVTQSSRYLVKRTGEKVFLECVQDMDHENMFWYRQDPGLGLRLIYFSYDVKMKEKGDIPEGYSVSREKKERFSLILESASTNQTSMYLCASKLAGGDEQFFGPGTRLTVL.

The J gene is TRBJ1-2, the V gene TRBV29-1; D is undetermined. V dropped 6 bases and J dropped 2 bases, with 10 bases sitting between them. The germline V gene encodes CDR1 SQVTM and CDR2 ANQGSEA. The CDR3 loop spans 12 amino acids. The CDR3 region has the DNA TGCAGCGTCGGCGAGACAAACTATGGCTACACCTTC. Its protein product is CSVGETNYGYTF.

The rearrangement uses TRBV19 and TRBJ2-7; TRBD2 aligns across 7 bases. Germline CDR1 reads LNHDA; CDR2 reads SQIVND (reference sequence). The V segment lost 6 bases and the J segment 2 bases; nucleotides outside the gene matches: 10. The CDR3 contains 15 residues. The CDR3 loop is CASRHRSGTTYEQYF. CDR3 DNA sequence: TGTGCCAGTAGACATCGAAGCGGGACTACCTACGAGCAGTACTTC.

Here the CDR3 DNA reads TGTGCCAGCAGTTCAATACTACAATCGACAGGTACTGAAGCTTTCTTT. Translating gives CASSSILQSTGTEAFF. This chain joins TRBV27 and TRBJ1-1; possible D gene TRBD1, 6 bases. Germline V lookup: CDR1 MNHEY, CDR2 SMNVEV (reference sequence). V shed 4 bases and J shed 5 bases, with 20 bases lying between them. The CDR3 contains 16 residues.

The CDR3 DNA sequence: TGTGCGGCACAGGGAGGACAGGGAGGAGGATCACCCCTCCACTTT. It is translated as CAAQGGQGGGSPLHF. The V and J genes are TRBV2 and TRBJ1-6, with 8 bases identical to TRBD1. Germline V CDR1 and CDR2: SNHLY, FYNNEI. The CDR3 contains 15 residues.

The chain links TRBV10-3 to TRBJ1-5, with TRBD1 matching over 9 bases. Germline CDR1 reads ENHRY; CDR2 reads SYGVKD. The CDR3 is made up of 14 amino acids. With V trimmed by 4 bases and J by 5 bases, 3 bases remained unmatched. In DNA form, the CDR3 reads TGTGCCATCAGTGTCGACAGGGGGGATCAGCCCCAGCATTTT. Amino acid sequence: CAISVDRGDQPQHF.

V usage is TRBV30 and J usage is TRBJ2-7, with 7 positions matching TRBD1. The ends lost 4 bases at V and 7 bases at J; junction bases unmatched: 16. CDR3 length: 15 residues. Germline V gene data show CDR1 as GTSNPN and CDR2 as SVGIG (reference sequence). The CDR3 protein is CAWKRESGGLGEQYF. The CDR3 nucleotides are TGTGCCTGGAAGAGGGAGTCAGGGGGTCTAGGAGAGCAGTACTTC.

For the CDR3, the DNA is TGCGCCAGCAGCCAAGAGCTCTCTAGCGGGAGGAACAATGAGCAGTTCTTC. Its protein is CASSQELSSGRNNEQFF. The rearrangement joins TRBV4-3 to TRBJ2-1; 11 positions match TRBD2. Trimming removed 0 bases from V and 5 bases from J; junction bases left unmatched: 6. The germline CDR1 and CDR2 sequences are LGHNA and YSLEER. This CDR3 is built from 17 residues.

The V call is TRBV11-2, the J call TRBJ1-5; D uncertain. CDR1 and CDR2 (germline): SGHAT, FQNNGV. Trimming took 0 bases from V and 4 from J, leaving 4 bases between them. The CDR3 contains 13 residues. DNA for the CDR3: TGTGCCAGCAGCTTAGATAGAAATCAGCCCCAGCATTTT. Translating it yields CASSLDRNQPQHF. The full variable domain, in which reference TRBV11-2 and TRBJ1-5 provide the parts outside the CDR3, is EAGVAQSPRYKIIEKRQSVAFWCNPISGHATLYWYQQILGQGPKLLIQFQNNGVVDDSQLPKDRFSAERLKGVDSTLKIQPAKLEDSAVYLCASSLDRNQPQHFGDGTRLSIL.

This chain connects TRBV5-1 to TRBJ1-5; D uncertain. The V end was cut by 2 bases, the J end by 0 bases, with 6 bases between. The CDR3 runs 14 residues. Germline loops: CDR1 SGHRS, CDR2 YFSETQ. CDR3 in amino acids: CASSLGVSNQPQHF. CDR3 sequence (DNA): TGCGCCAGCAGCTTAGGAGTTAGCAATCAGCCCCAGCATTTT.

The rearrangement joins TRBV7-9 to TRBJ1-4; TRBD1 matches at 7 bases. The CDR3 is 14 residues long. The junction had 8 bases not matched to a gene; V was cut back by 5 bases and J by 8 bases. The germline CDR1 and CDR2 sequences are SEHNR and FQNEAQ (reference sequence). The DNA of the CDR3 is TGTGCCAGCAGCGAAGGGGGCACGGGGGAAAAACTGTTTTTT. Its translation is CASSEGGTGEKLFF.